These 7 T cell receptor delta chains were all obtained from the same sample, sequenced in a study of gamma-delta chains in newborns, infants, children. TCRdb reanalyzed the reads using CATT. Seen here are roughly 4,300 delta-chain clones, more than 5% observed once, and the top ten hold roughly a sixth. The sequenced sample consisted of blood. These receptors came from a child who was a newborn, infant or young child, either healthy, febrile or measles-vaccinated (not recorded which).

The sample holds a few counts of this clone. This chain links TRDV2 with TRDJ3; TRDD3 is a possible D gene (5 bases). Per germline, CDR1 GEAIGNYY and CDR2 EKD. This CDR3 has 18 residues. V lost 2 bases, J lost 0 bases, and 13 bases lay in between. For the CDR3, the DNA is TGTGCCTGTGACAGCTGGGCCCCTAGCTCCTGGGACACCCGACAGATGTTTTTC. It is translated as CACDSWAPSSWDTRQMFF.

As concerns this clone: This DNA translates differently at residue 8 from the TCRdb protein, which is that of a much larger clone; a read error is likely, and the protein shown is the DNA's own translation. The CDR3 loop is CACDTGGHSSWDTRQMFF. The CDR3 nucleotides read TGTGCCTGTGACACTGGGGGACACAGCTCCTGGGACACCCGACAGATGTTTTTC. The rearrangement links TRDV2 to TRDJ3; 7 bases are a match to TRDD3. After removal of 1 base from V and 0 bases from J, the junction contained 5 bases not matched to a gene. CDR3 length: 18 residues. Germline V gives CDR1 GEAIGNYY, CDR2 EKD.

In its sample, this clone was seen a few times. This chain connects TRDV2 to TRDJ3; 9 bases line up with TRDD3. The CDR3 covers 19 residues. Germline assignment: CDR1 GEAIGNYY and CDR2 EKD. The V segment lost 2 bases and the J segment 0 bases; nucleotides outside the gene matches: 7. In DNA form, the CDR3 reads TGTGCCTGTGACAAAGTACTGGGGGAAAGCTCCTGGGACACCCGACAGATGTTTTTC. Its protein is CACDKVLGESSWDTRQMFF.

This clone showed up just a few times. The chain's CDR3 is CACDLLGDTLTAPLFF. CDR3 nucleotides: TGTGCCTGTGACCTACTGGGGGATACTTTGACAGCCCCACTCTTCTTT. The V gene is uncalled and the J gene is TRDJ2; whether TRDD3, the table's D call, matches the DNA was not checked. The CDR3 contains 16 residues.

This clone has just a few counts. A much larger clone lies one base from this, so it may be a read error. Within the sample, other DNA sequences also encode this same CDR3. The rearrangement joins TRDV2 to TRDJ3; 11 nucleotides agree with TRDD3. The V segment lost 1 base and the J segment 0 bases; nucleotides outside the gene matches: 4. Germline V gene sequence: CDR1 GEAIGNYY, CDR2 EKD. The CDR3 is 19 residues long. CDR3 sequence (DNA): TGTGCCTGTGACACTGTACTGGGGGATAGCTCCTGGGACACCCGACAGATGTTTTTC. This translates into CACDTVLGDSSWDTRQMFF.

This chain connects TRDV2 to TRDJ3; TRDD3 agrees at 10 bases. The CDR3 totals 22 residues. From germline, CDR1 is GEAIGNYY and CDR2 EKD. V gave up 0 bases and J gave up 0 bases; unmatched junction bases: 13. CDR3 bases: TGTGCCTGTGACACCCCCGACTGGGGGATGAGAAAAACCTCCTGGGACACCCGACAGATGTTTTTC. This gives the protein CACDTPDWGMRKTSWDTRQMFF.

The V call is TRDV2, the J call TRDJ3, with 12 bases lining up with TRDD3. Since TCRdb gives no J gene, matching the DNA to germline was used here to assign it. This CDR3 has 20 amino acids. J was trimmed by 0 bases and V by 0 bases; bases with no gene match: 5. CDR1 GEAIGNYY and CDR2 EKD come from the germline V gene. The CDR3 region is CACDTGILGDTSWDTRQMFF. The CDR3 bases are TGTGCCTGTGACACCGGTATACTGGGGGATACCTCCTGGGACACCCGACAGATGTTTTTC.